This TCR beta chain was sequenced for a study of beta chain features in type 1 diabetes. Study results and caveats: Researchers report that Type 1 diabetes patients had moderately but significantly shorter TCRB CDR3s across all four CD4+ subsets.

The CDR3 extends over 14 amino acids. Germline CDR1 and CDR2: ENHRY and SYGVKD. V was pared by 3 bases and J by 3 bases, with 9 bases between. To note about this clone: The antigen is not known.

Stem cell-like memory, regulatory, central memory and naive CD4+ cells were sorted via CD45RO/CCR7/CD25/CD127/CD95/CD27. Investigators reverse transcribed all isolated RNA, so they sequenced expressed TCRB transcripts. Here immunoSEQ multiplex PCR was the method, and the copy in TCRdb shows in-frame clones only, minus some. The sample has nearly 700,000 clones; about an eighth are singletons. Material: naive CD4+ T cells from blood. J is TRBJ1-5 and V is TRBV10-3, with D hard to call. This receptor was identified in a man between 18 and 29 years old with type 1 diabetes. The CDR3 bases are TGTGCCATCAGTGATAACGGACTCAATCAGCCCCAGCATTTT. It codes for CAISDNGLNQPQHF.